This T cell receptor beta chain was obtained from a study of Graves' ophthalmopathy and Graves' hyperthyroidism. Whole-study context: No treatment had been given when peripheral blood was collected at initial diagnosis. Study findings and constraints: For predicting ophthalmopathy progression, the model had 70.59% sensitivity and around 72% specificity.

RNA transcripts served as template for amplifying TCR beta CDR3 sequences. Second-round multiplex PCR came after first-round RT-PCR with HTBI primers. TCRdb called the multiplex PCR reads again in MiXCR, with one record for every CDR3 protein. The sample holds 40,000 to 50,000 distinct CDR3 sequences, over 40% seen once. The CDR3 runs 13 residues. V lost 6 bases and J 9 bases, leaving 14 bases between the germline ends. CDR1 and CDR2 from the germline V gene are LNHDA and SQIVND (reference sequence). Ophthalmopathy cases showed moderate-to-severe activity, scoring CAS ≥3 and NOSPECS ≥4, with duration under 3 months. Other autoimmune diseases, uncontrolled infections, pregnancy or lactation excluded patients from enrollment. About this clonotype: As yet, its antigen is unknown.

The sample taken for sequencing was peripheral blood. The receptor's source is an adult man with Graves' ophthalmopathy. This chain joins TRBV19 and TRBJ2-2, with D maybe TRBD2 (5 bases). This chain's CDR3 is CASREEGSRELFF. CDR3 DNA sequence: TGTGCCAGTAGAGAAGAGGGCAGCCGGGAGCTGTTTTTT.